These T cell receptor beta chains were read from a single sample in a study of OX40 agonist ivuxolimab in advanced cancers. Only in-frame clones appear in the TCRdb table, and some are missing; sequencing was by immunoSEQ multiplex PCR. Seen here are tens of thousands of clones, 70% to 90% observed once, and the top ten hold 0.3% to 0.35%. Sequencing was performed on CD4+ or CD8+ T cells sorted from blood, taken in a trial of the OX40 agonist ivuxolimab. These receptors came from an adult with an advanced solid tumor such as melanoma, head and neck, liver or kidney cancer. Both conserved end residues are part of each CDR3. Each record gives: D gene, J gene, V gene, clone size, CDR3 DNA, CDR3 protein. D genes are given only for firm matches. For some rows the clone size is stated as once, few or many, or as a class when expanded; others skip it.

>TRBD2|TRBJ2-1|TRBV7-9|NA
TGTGCCAGCAGCTTCCGGACTAGCGGGGGTCCGGGGAGTGAGCAGTTCTTC
CASSFRTSGGPGSEQFF
>NA|TRBJ1-5|TRBV4-1|NA
TGCGCCAGCAGCCAAGATATCGGTGGGCCCCAGCATTTT
CASSQDIGGPQHF
>TRBD1|TRBJ1-1|TRBV7-2|NA
TGTGCCAGCAGCTCGGGACAGGGGCAATTCACTGAAGCTTTCTTT
CASSSGQGQFTEAFF
>NA|TRBJ2-1|TRBV11-3|NA
TGTGCCAGCAGTACCGGGGGGCCCGGTGAGCAGTTCTTC
CASSTGGPGEQFF
>NA|TRBJ1-4|TRBV11-3|NA
TGTGCCAGCAGTCTTAGGGCGGGAGTTATAGAAAAACTGTTTTTT
CASSLRAGVIEKLFF
>TRBD1|TRBJ1-6|TRBV5-6|once
TGTGCCAGCAGCTTCACAGGGGACATGCTCACCTCCTATAATTCACCCCTCCACTTT
CASSFTGDMLTSYNSPLHF
>NA|TRBJ2-1|TRBV7-2|NA
TGTGCCAGCAGCCCAGACCCAGGGCTCTACAATGAGCAGTTCTTC
CASSPDPGLYNEQFF
>NA|TRBJ2-5|TRBV30|once
TGTGCCTGGAGTGATAGGGAGACCCAGTACTTC
CAWSDRETQYF
>NA|TRBJ1-5|TRBV15|few
TGTGCCACCAGCAGAGGGGTAAGCAATCAGCCCCAGCATTTT
CATSRGVSNQPQHF
>NA|TRBJ1-6|TRBV5-1|NA
TGCGCCAGCAGCAGGGAAGGAGGAAGACAGGCTAGCTCCTATAATTCACCCCTCCACTTT
CASSREGGRQASSYNSPLHF
>TRBD1|TRBJ1-6|TRBV6-5|NA
TGTGCCAGCAGTTTGTCCAGGGGGCGCGGTGAATCACCCCTCCACTTT
CASSLSRGRGESPLHF
>NA|TRBJ1-2|TRBV2|NA
TGTGCCAGCACCCCGGGGGACTACACCTTC
CASTPGDYTF
>TRBD2|TRBJ2-5|TRBV27|once
TGTGCCAGCAGTTCCCTGGGGGGGGGAGAGACCCAGTACTTC
CASSSLGGGETQYF
>NA|TRBJ1-6|TRBV4-1|NA
TGCGCCAGCAGCCAGAACGCCCTGAGGGAATCCTATAATTCACCCCTCCACTTT
CASSQNALRESYNSPLHF
>TRBD1|TRBJ1-5|TRBV7-2|NA
TGTGCCAGCAGCGCAGACAGGGGGAACCAGCCCCAGCATTTT
CASSADRGNQPQHF
>TRBD1|TRBJ1-3|TRBV5-6|once
TGTGCCAGCAGCTGGAAGGGACAGGTAGCTGGAAACACCATATATTTT
CASSWKGQVAGNTIYF
>NA|TRBJ2-1|TRBV7-2|NA
TGTGCCAGCAGTCCCGACACGGATACCTACAATGAGCAGTTCTTC
CASSPDTDTYNEQFF
>NA|TRBJ2-3|TRBV7-9|NA
TGTGCCAGCACCCCGGAAACAGGCCGTATGGTTGCGCAGTATTTT
CASTPETGRMVAQYF
>TRBD1|TRBJ2-5|TRBV5-1|NA
TGCGCCAGCAGCTTCGGACAGGGGCCGGAGACCCAGTACTTC
CASSFGQGPETQYF
>TRBD1|TRBJ1-2|TRBV19|NA
TGTGCCAGTATCCAAGGGGGACAGGGATATGTTGGCTACACCTTC
CASIQGGQGYVGYTF
>TRBD2|TRBJ2-3|TRBV7-2|NA
TGTGCCAGCAGCTTAGCTAGCGGGCCCCGGGTAGATACGCAGTATTTT
CASSLASGPRVDTQYF
>TRBD1|TRBJ1-5|TRBV5-6|NA
TGTGCCAGCAGCTTGGCCGGGCAGGGGGCGGGTCAGCCCCAGCATTTT
CASSLAGQGAGQPQHF
>TRBD1|TRBJ2-7|TRBV11-3|once
TGTGCCAGCAGCCCGGGACAGGGGGCCTCCTACGAGCAGTACTTC
CASSPGQGASYEQYF